This T cell receptor (beta chain) was sequenced in a study of cytomegalovirus exposure and HLA in healthy donors. Primers included in the PCR were 60 Vbeta and 13 Jbeta primers. Assay used: immunoSEQ multiplex PCR; TCRdb lists only in-frame clones, some missing. The table has 95,000 to 150,000 clones, 81% seen once. Study-wide results and caveats: CMV antigen specificity of three CMV-associated chains was confirmed in vitro.

On this clone itself: What it binds is unknown.

The TCR originated in a woman between 40 and 50 years old in good health and CMV-seronegative. The sample taken for sequencing was PBMCs.

CDR3 residues: CASTPPLAGGGETQYF. Written as DNA, the CDR3 is TGTGCCAGCACCCCCCCCCTAGCGGGAGGGGGAGAGACCCAGTACTTC. V gene TRBV28 combines with J gene TRBJ2-5, with 12 bases aligning to TRBD2. With 7 bases clipped from V and 4 bases from J, the junction kept 10 bases outside the gene matches. The germline CDR1 and CDR2 sequences are MDHEN and SYDVKM. CDR3 length: 16 amino acids.